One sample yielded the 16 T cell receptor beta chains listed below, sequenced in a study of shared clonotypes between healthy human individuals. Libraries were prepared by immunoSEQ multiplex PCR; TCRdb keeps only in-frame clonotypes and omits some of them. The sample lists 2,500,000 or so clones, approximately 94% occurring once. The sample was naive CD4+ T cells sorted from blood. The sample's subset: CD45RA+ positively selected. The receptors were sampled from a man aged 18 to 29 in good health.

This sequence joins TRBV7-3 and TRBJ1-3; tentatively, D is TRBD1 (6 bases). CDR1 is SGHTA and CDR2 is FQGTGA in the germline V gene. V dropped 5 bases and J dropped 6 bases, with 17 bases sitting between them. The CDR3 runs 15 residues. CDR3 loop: CASSPGRGRENTIYF. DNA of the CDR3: TGTGCCAGCAGCCCCGGCAGGGGAAGGGAAAACACCATATATTTT.

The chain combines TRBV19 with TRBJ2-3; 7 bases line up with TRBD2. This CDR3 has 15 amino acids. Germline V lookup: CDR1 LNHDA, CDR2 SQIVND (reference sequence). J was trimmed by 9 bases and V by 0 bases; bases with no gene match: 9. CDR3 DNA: TGTGCCAGTAGTATAGAGGGGCAGCGGGGAAGAACGCAGTATTTT. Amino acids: CASSIEGQRGRTQYF.

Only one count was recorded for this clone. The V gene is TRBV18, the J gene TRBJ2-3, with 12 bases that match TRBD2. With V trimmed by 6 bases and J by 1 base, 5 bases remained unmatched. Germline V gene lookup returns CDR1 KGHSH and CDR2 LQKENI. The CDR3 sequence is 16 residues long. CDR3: CASSSLAGGRTDTQYF. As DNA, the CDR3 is TGTGCCAGCTCGTCACTAGCGGGAGGCCGCACAGATACGCAGTATTTT.

As DNA, the CDR3 is TGTGCCAGCAGTTCGCCCGGGCTAGCGGGAGGGTGGGAGCTGTTTTTT. It yields the protein CASSSPGLAGGWELFF. The chain employs TRBV6-6 and TRBJ2-2, with 12 bases matching TRBD2. The CDR3 spans 16 residues. CDR1 is MNHNY, CDR2 SVGAGI, per germline (reference sequence). Trimming cost V 4 bases and J 9 bases; bases outside gene matches: 9.

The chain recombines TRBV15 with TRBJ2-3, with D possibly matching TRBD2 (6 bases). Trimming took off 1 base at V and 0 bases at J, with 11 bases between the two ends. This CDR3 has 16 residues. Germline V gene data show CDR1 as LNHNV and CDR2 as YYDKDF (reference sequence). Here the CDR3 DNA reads TGTGCCACCAGCAGAGCGGGGGTGCCCAGCACAGATACGCAGTATTTT. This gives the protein CATSRAGVPSTDTQYF.

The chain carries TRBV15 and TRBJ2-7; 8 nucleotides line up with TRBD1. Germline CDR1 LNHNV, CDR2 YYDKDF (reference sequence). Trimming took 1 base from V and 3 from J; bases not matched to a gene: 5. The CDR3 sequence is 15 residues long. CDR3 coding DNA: TGTGCCACCAGCAGAGGCTCAGGGGGCCGCTACGAGCAGTACTTC. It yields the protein CATSRGSGGRYEQYF.

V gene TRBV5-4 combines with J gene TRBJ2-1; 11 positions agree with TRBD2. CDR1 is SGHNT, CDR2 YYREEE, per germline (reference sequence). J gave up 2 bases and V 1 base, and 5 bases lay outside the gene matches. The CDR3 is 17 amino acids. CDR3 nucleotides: TGTGCCAGCAGCTTGCTTAGCGGGGGGGCAGCCTACAATGAGCAGTTCTTC. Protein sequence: CASSLLSGGAAYNEQFF.

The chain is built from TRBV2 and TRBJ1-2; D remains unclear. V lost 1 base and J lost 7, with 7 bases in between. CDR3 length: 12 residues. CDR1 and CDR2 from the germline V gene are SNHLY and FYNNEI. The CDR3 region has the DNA TGTGCCAGCAGTGAAGATTTCGGTGGCTACACCTTC. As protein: CASSEDFGGYTF.

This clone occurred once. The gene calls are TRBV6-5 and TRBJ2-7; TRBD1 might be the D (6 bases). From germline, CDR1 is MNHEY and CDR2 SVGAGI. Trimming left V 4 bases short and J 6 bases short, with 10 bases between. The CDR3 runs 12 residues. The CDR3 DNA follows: TGTGCCAGCAGTTCAGGCAGGGGCGAGCAGTACTTC. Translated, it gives CASSSGRGEQYF.

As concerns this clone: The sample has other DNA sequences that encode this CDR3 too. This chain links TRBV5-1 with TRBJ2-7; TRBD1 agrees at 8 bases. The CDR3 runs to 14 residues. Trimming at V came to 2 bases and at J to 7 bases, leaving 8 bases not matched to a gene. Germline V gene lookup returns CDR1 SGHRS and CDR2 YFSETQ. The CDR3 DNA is TGCGCCAGCAGCTTACTACAGGGGGGCGGTGAGCAGTACTTC. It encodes CASSLLQGGGEQYF.

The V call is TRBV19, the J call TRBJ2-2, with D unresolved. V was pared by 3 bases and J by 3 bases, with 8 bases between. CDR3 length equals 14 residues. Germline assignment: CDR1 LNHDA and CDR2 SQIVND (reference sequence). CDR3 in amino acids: CASSIVGYTGELFF. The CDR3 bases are TGTGCCAGTAGTATTGTTGGGTACACCGGGGAGCTGTTTTTT.

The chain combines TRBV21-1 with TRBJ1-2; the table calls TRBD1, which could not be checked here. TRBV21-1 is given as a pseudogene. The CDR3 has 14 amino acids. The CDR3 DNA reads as TGTGCCAGACTCCTGGACAGGGGAGTCTATGGCTACACCTTC. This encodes CARLLDRGVYGYTF.

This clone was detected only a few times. Written as DNA, the CDR3 is TGTGCCAGCAGTTACTCCGGGGACAGAGGGCGGCATTTT. Amino acid sequence: CASSYSGDRGRHF. J is TRBJ1-5 and V is TRBV6-5; 7 nucleotides align to TRBD1. CDR3 size: 13 residues. Germline trimming cut 0 bases from V and 15 bases from J; bases unmatched to any gene: 8. Germline V gene lookup returns CDR1 MNHEY and CDR2 SVGAGI.

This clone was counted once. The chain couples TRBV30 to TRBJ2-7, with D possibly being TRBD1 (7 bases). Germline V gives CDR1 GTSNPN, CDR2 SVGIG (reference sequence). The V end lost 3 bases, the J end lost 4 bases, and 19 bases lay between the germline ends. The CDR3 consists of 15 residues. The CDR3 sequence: CAWSRGNPGQYEQYF. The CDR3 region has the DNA TGTGCCTGGAGCCGGGGGAATCCGGGACAGTACGAGCAGTACTTC.

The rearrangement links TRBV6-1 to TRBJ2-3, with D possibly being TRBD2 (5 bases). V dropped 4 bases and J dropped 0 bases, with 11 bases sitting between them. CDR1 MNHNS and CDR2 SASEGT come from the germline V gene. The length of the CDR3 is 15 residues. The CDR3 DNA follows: TGTGCCAGCAGTGCGGTTAGACTAAGCACAGATACGCAGTATTTT. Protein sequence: CASSAVRLSTDTQYF.

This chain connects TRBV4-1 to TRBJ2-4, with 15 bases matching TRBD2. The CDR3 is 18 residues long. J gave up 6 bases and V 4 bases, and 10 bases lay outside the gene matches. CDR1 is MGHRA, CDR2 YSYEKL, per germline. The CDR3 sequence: CASSRGLAGGERGNIQYF. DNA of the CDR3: TGCGCCAGCAGCCGGGGACTAGCGGGGGGCGAGCGAGGAAACATTCAGTACTTC.